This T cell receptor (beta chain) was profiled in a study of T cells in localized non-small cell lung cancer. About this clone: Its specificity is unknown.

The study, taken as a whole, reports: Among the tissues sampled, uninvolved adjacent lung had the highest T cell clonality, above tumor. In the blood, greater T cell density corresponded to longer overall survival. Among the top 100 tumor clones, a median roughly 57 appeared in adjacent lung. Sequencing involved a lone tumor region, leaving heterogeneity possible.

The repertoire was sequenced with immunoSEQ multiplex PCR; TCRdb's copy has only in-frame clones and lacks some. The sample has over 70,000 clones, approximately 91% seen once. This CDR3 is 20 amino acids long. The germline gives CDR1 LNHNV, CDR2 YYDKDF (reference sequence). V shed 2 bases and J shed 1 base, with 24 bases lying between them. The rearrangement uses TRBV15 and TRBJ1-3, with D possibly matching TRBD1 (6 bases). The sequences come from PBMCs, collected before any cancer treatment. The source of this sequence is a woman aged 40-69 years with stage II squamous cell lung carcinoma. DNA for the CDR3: TGTGCCACCAGCAGACCCGGTGGGGTCAGAGGGGGGAAATCTGGAAACACCATATATTTT. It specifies CATSRPGGVRGGKSGNTIYF.